One and the same sample provided the 10 T cell receptor beta chains below, sequenced in a study of tumor-infiltrating lymphocytes in primary liver carcinoma (TCRdb year 2017). The sequencer was an Illumina HiSeq 2500. A constant-region primer and ProtoScript II reverse transcriptase were used to reverse-transcribe TCRbeta-specific cDNA from 500 ng total RNA. Three nested multiplex PCR rounds, following a slightly modified ARM-PCR procedure, were used to build the TCRbeta libraries. Each of the first two PCR rounds ran for approximately 11 cycles using multiplex TRBV1-TRBV30 forward primers together with a Cbeta reverse primer. The public sequencing data were trimmed at Q25 with fastp and processed into clonotypes with MiXCR by TCRdb, which kept only in-frame beta chains. All rows with the same CDR3 protein become a single entry with the most common DNA and genes. Present in this sample are more than 100,000 distinct CDR3 sequences, around two thirds of which were seen just once. The leading ten clones occupy about a tenth of the sample.

Total RNA and DNA were co-extracted without cell sorting from around 20-30 mg of bulk tissue using the AllPrep DNA/RNA mini kit. The sample consisted of liver tumor tissue from sampling region 1. The label giving this sample's cell subset or site can be read as: tumor region T1, superior pole. The origin of the receptors is a woman aged 55-70 years with primary liver carcinoma and hepatitis B virus infection.

This clonotype was observed at least ten times. V is TRBV5-4 and J is TRBJ2-1; the match to TRBD2 covers 13 bases. There are 16 residues in the CDR3. In germline, CDR1 is SGHNT, CDR2 YYREEE (reference sequence). The J segment lost 3 bases and the V segment lost 4 bases, leaving 4 bases of the junction unmatched. The CDR3 reads CASSLGTSGVYNEQFF. The CDR3 region has the DNA TGTGCCAGCAGCCTCGGGACTAGCGGGGTCTACAATGAGCAGTTCTTC. Supplemented by reference TRBV5-4 and TRBJ2-1, the full variable domain reads ETGVTQSPTHLIKTRGQQVTLRCSSQSGHNTVSWYQQALGQGPQFIFQYYREEENGRGNFPPRFSGLQFPNYSSELNVNALELDDSALYLCASSLGTSGVYNEQFFGPGTRLTVL.

This clonotype was counted once. A much larger clone differs by one base, so this may be a read error. This chain connects TRBV6-5 to TRBJ2-5; D perhaps matches TRBD2 (6 bases). V dropped 7 bases and J dropped 5 bases, with 14 bases sitting between them. Germline assignment: CDR1 MNHEY and CDR2 SVGAGI. The CDR3 extends over 13 amino acids. CDR3 sequence (DNA): TGTGCCAGCAACACTGGGGGGAGGGAGACCCAGTACTTC. Translated, it gives CASNTGGRETQYF.

With regard to this clonotype: It may be a read error: a sequence one base away is much more abundant. The chain uses TRBV5-1 and TRBJ2-2; 8 bases fit TRBD2. Germline loops: CDR1 SGHRS, CDR2 YFSETQ. The CDR3 runs 15 residues. Trimming cost V 3 bases and J 9 bases; bases outside gene matches: 10. The CDR3 region is CASSSQAGVAWELFF. The CDR3 coding sequence is TGCGCCAGCAGCTCCCAAGCGGGAGTGGCCTGGGAGCTGTTTTTT.

The chain joins TRBV11-2 to TRBJ2-6, with D perhaps matching TRBD2 (5 bases). The V end lost 4 bases, the J end lost 4 bases, and 11 bases lay between the germline ends. This CDR3 has 15 residues. Germline values: CDR1 SGHAT, CDR2 FQNNGV. The CDR3 sequence: CASSSRRLGANVLTF. In DNA, the CDR3 is TGTGCCAGCAGCTCTAGGAGGCTCGGGGCCAACGTCCTGACTTTC.

The chain combines TRBV5-1 with TRBJ2-7, with D possibly matching TRBD2 (5 bases). Germline CDR1 reads SGHRS; CDR2 reads YFSETQ. The ends were cut back, 0 bases at V and 0 bases at J, with 7 bases in the middle. The CDR3 loop spans 14 amino acids. The CDR3 nucleotides are TGCGCCAGCAGCTTGGCGGGGATCTCCTACGAGCAGTACTTC. Protein sequence: CASSLAGISYEQYF.

Details on this clonotype: The germline gene is not matched at one end of the junction; a read error may be the cause. The chain combines TRBV30 with TRBJ1-1; 7 bases align to TRBD1. The CDR3 runs 12 residues. Germline lookup yields CDR1 GTSNPN and CDR2 SVGIG (reference sequence). Written as DNA, the CDR3 is TGTGCCAGGAGTAGGGGGCTAGCTGAAGCTTTCTTT. Its protein product is CARSRGLAEAFF.

The rearrangement links TRBV28 to TRBJ2-3, with a weak D call TRBD1 (5 bases). V lost 6 bases, J lost 4 bases, and 11 bases lay in between. Germline V CDR1 and CDR2: MDHEN, SYDVKM. The CDR3 contains 13 residues. The CDR3 coding sequence is TGTGCCAGCAGCAAACAGGTGCCAGATACGCAGTATTTT. It yields the protein CASSKQVPDTQYF.

Judged by abundance, this clonotype is medium-sized (0.01 to 0.1%). This chain joins TRBV11-2 and TRBJ2-1; unclear D gene. The CDR3 consists of 15 residues. The germline V and J ends were trimmed by 5 bases and 6 bases, with 17 bases remaining between them. Germline V gene data show CDR1 as SGHAT and CDR2 as FQNNGV. CDR3 protein: CASSPGDLNLNEQFF. CDR3 coding DNA: TGTGCCAGCAGCCCCGGCGACTTAAATCTCAATGAGCAGTTCTTC.

On this clonotype: With a much larger clone just one base away, this may be a read error. The chain couples TRBV6-2 or TRBV6-3 to TRBJ2-2; no clear D gene. Germline lookup yields CDR1 MNHEY and CDR2 SVGEGT. The ends were cut back, 6 bases at V and 2 bases at J, with 10 bases in the middle. CDR3 length equals 14 residues. The CDR3 DNA sequence: TGTGCCAGCAGAGTGATCGGTAACACCGGGGAGCTGTTTTTT. Its translation is CASRVIGNTGELFF.

Worth noting for this clonotype: This could be a read error, since a much larger clone is one nucleotide away. Since the CDR3 does not end with the conserved phenylalanine or tryptophan, this likely comes from a read error. V usage is TRBV5-1 and J usage is TRBJ1-3; 7 nucleotides match TRBD1. The V gene's germline CDR1 is SGHRS and CDR2 YFSETQ. The CDR3 has 13 residues. With 4 bases clipped from V and 2 bases from J, the junction kept 0 bases outside the gene matches. The CDR3 coding sequence is TGCGCCAGCAGCCAGGGGGCTGGAAACACCATATATCTT. The encoded protein is CASSQGAGNTIYL.